The 27 T cell receptor beta chains listed next were all sequenced from one sample in a study of blood T cell repertoires in COVID-19. Using immunoSEQ multiplex PCR, the repertoire was profiled, and TCRdb retains in-frame clones only, with some absent. The table has tens of thousands of clones, approximately 73% seen once. The source material was peripheral blood. These receptors were taken from a man in his sixties with COVID-19, enrolled during active disease.

The rearrangement links TRBV6-5 to TRBJ1-4; D might be TRBD1 (6 bases). The CDR3 is 13 residues long. Trimming shortened V by 8 bases and J by 8 bases, and 15 bases separated the two germline ends. Germline-derived CDR1 and CDR2 are MNHEY and SVGAGI. The CDR3 spells CASLTGWDEKLFF. The CDR3 DNA follows: TGTGCCAGCCTTACAGGGTGGGACGAAAAACTGTTTTTT.

This clone is a singleton in its sample. The gene calls are TRBV18 and TRBJ2-7, with TRBD1 matching 7 bases. In germline, CDR1 is KGHSH, CDR2 LQKENI. The CDR3 is 12 residues long. Trimming took 6 bases from V and 3 from J; bases not matched to a gene: 2. CDR3: CASSGDSYEQYF. The DNA for the CDR3 is TGTGCCAGCTCGGGGGACAGCTACGAGCAGTACTTC.

The CDR3 bases are TGTGCCAGCAGTTCATCGGCGGGGACTGAAGCTTTCTTT. Translation gives CASSSSAGTEAFF. The chain couples TRBV27 to TRBJ1-1, with unresolved D. The germline V gene has CDR1 MNHEY and CDR2 SMNVEV (reference sequence). This CDR3 has 13 residues. Trimming took off 4 bases at V and 5 bases at J, with 11 bases between the two ends.

The CDR3 sequence is CATSGNREGYQPQHF. The CDR3 coding sequence is TGTGCCACCAGCGGGAACAGGGAAGGGTATCAGCCCCAGCATTTT. V gene TRBV15 combines with J gene TRBJ1-5, with a weak D call TRBD1 (6 bases). Trimming removed 5 bases at V and 5 bases at J, with 16 bases between. The length of the CDR3 is 15 residues. Germline V lookup: CDR1 LNHNV, CDR2 YYDKDF (reference sequence).

V is TRBV12-5 and J is TRBJ2-5, with TRBD1 identical over 7 bases. V lost 4 bases and J lost 10; bases outside the gene matches: 3. CDR1 and CDR2 (germline): LGHNT, FRNRAP. The CDR3 contains 11 residues. For the CDR3, the DNA is TGTGCTAGTGGTTGGGACAGTAACCAGTACTTC. Translation gives CASGWDSNQYF.

This chain connects TRBV6-1 to TRBJ2-1, with a possible D match to TRBD2 (5 bases). CDR3 size: 17 residues. In germline, CDR1 is MNHNS, CDR2 SASEGT. V was shortened by 3 bases and J by 0 bases, with 15 bases between the two germline ends. CDR3 sequence (DNA): TGTGCCAGCAGTGATCCTCCGGGAAGCTTCTCCTACAATGAGCAGTTCTTC. This encodes CASSDPPGSFSYNEQFF.

The CDR3 is CASSIPGVGTGELFF. CDR3 in DNA: TGTGCCAGTAGTATCCCCGGAGTCGGGACCGGGGAGCTGTTTTTT. The chain employs TRBV19 and TRBJ2-2; no firm D call. V gave up 3 bases and J gave up 5 bases, with 13 bases separating them. Per germline, CDR1 LNHDA and CDR2 SQIVND (reference sequence). The CDR3 sequence is 15 residues long.

The chain joins TRBV24-1 to TRBJ1-4; 9 bases are shared with TRBD1. The CDR3 extends over 15 amino acids. The J segment lost 8 bases and the V segment lost 4 bases, leaving 7 bases of the junction unmatched. From germline, CDR1 is KGHDR and CDR2 SFDVKD. CDR3 in DNA: TGTGCCACCAGTGACCTAGGGACAGGGAACGAAAAACTGTTTTTT. This sequence encodes CATSDLGTGNEKLFF.

The V and J genes are TRBV5-5 and TRBJ2-7; 7 bases match TRBD1. The CDR3 extends over 12 amino acids. Germline V CDR1 and CDR2: SGHKS, YYEKEE (reference sequence). The V gene end was trimmed by 7 bases and the J gene end by 0 bases; junction bases not matched to a gene: 1. The CDR3 region is CASGTVSYEQYF. CDR3 in DNA: TGTGCCAGCGGGACAGTCTCCTACGAGCAGTACTTC.

The J gene is TRBJ2-1, the V gene TRBV10-1; 9 bases map to TRBD2. This CDR3 has 15 residues. V was clipped by 3 bases and J by 7 bases; unmatched bases: 7. Germline V lookup: CDR1 WNHNN, CDR2 SYGVQD (reference sequence). The CDR3 is CASSDGREGQNEQFF. The CDR3 coding sequence is TGCGCCAGCAGTGACGGGCGGGAGGGCCAAAATGAGCAGTTCTTC.

This clone came up once. This rearrangement joins TRBV28 to TRBJ1-1; 9 bases align to TRBD1. CDR3 length: 16 residues. J gave up 3 bases and V 1 base, and 6 bases lay outside the gene matches. Germline V gene data show CDR1 as MDHEN and CDR2 as SYDVKM. In nucleotides, the CDR3 is TGTGCCAGCAGTTTATTACAGGGGGCTGGGGACACTGAAGCTTTCTTT. As protein: CASSLLQGAGDTEAFF. Based on the CDR3 plus reference TRBV28 and TRBJ1-1, the full variable domain is DVKVTQSSRYLVKRTGEKVFLECVQDMDHENMFWYRQDPGLGLRLIYFSYDVKMKEKGDIPEGYSVSREKKERFSLILESASTNQTSMYLCASSLLQGAGDTEAFFGQGTRLTVV.

This clone qualifies as medium-sized (0.01 to 0.1%). V and J are TRBV15 and TRBJ2-7; the D is unclear. V lost 0 bases and J lost 4, with 7 bases in between. This CDR3 has 13 amino acids. From germline, CDR1 is LNHNV and CDR2 YYDKDF (reference sequence). The CDR3 coding sequence is TGTGCCACCAGCAGAGATTTCCTTTACGAGCAGTACTTC. Translating it yields CATSRDFLYEQYF.

This clone was observed a single time. The rearrangement links TRBV21-1 to TRBJ2-1; TRBD1, the table's D call, lacks a check against the DNA. TRBV21-1 corresponds to a pseudogene. This CDR3 has 17 residues. This CDR3 reads CASHYPNREDLYNEQFF. In DNA form, the CDR3 reads TGTGCCAGCCACTATCCGAACAGGGAAGATCTATACAATGAGCAGTTCTTC.

The gene calls are TRBV10-1 and TRBJ2-7; D is possibly TRBD2 (5 bases). Germline V gene sequence: CDR1 WNHNN, CDR2 SYGVQD (reference sequence). Trimming removed 6 bases at V and 3 bases at J, with 12 bases between. The CDR3 totals 13 residues. The CDR3 nucleotides read TGCGCCAGCAGCGGCCCAGGAGGCTACGAGCAGTACTTC. This gives the protein CASSGPGGYEQYF.

The CDR3 sequence: CASSPRGGTTDTQYF. The CDR3 coding sequence is TGTGCCAGCAGCCCAAGGGGCGGGACTACGGATACGCAGTATTTT. This chain connects TRBV11-1 to TRBJ2-3; TRBD2 matches at 7 bases. Germline CDR1 and CDR2: SGHAT and FQDESV (reference sequence). Losses at the gene ends were 5 bases for V and 6 bases for J; bases not matched to a gene: 11. The CDR3 runs to 15 residues.

DNA of the CDR3: TGTGCCAGCAGCTTAGGCCGGGACATGCTCTACGAGCAGTACTTC. This encodes CASSLGRDMLYEQYF. The chain uses TRBV11-2 and TRBJ2-7, with a weak D call TRBD1 (6 bases). CDR1 and CDR2 from the germline V gene are SGHAT and FQNNGV. The CDR3 consists of 15 residues. The V end lost 1 base, the J end lost 3 bases, and 13 bases lay between the germline ends.

The chain joins TRBV7-2 to TRBJ2-1; D is possibly TRBD2 (5 bases). This CDR3 comprises 13 residues. Trimming cost V 4 bases and J 10 bases, with 14 bases left between them. CDR1 SGHTA and CDR2 FQGNSA come from the germline V gene. CDR3 protein: CASSSFVTREQFF. The CDR3 nucleotides are TGTGCCAGCAGCTCATTCGTTACTAGAGAGCAGTTCTTC.

The chain uses TRBV3-1 (or the pseudogene TRBV3-2) and TRBJ2-1; 15 positions agree with TRBD2. Trimming at V came to 2 bases and at J to 6 bases, leaving 5 bases not matched to a gene. The CDR3 is made up of 17 amino acids. CDR1 LGHDT and CDR2 YNNKEL come from the germline V gene (reference sequence). The CDR3 DNA reads TGTGCCAGCAGCCAACAAGGACTAGCGGGAGGGTTCAATGAGCAGTTCTTC. This codes for CASSQQGLAGGFNEQFF.

The rearrangement joins TRBV15 to TRBJ2-2, with 14 bases lining up with TRBD2. Germline CDR1 LNHNV, CDR2 YYDKDF (reference sequence). This CDR3 spans 19 amino acids. V was pared by 0 bases and J by 6 bases, with 9 bases of the junction left unmatched. CDR3 in amino acids: CATSREGTSGSSIAGELFF. CDR3 sequence (DNA): TGTGCCACCAGCAGAGAAGGGACTAGCGGGAGTTCGATCGCCGGGGAGCTGTTTTTT.

The genes are TRBV7-9 and TRBJ2-4; a weak D match, TRBD2 (6 bases). Deletions cut 5 bases from V and 7 bases from J, with 12 bases between. Germline V lookup: CDR1 SEHNR, CDR2 FQNEAQ (reference sequence). The CDR3 spans 13 residues. The CDR3: CASSPQGLNIQYF. CDR3 sequence (DNA): TGTGCCAGCAGCCCTCAGGGACTGAACATTCAGTACTTC.

V is TRBV7-3 and J is TRBJ2-3, with 12 bases aligning to TRBD2. There are 16 residues in the CDR3. Germline lookup yields CDR1 SGHTA and CDR2 FQGTGA. The junction had 6 bases not matched to a gene; V was cut back by 5 bases and J by 3 bases. The CDR3 coding sequence is TGTGCCAGCAGCCCTACAACTAGCGGGGGGACAGATACGCAGTATTTT. Translating gives CASSPTTSGGTDTQYF. Using reference TRBV7-3 and TRBJ2-3 for the parts outside the CDR3, the full variable domain is GAGVSQTPSNKVTEKGKYVELRCDPISGHTALYWYRQSLGQGPEFLIYFQGTGAADDSGLPNDRFFAVRPEGSVSTLKIQRTERGDSAVYLCASSPTTSGGTDTQYFGPGTRLTVL.

This chain links TRBV11-1 with TRBJ1-2, with TRBD1 matching over 7 bases. The CDR3 covers 13 residues. The germline CDR1 and CDR2 sequences are SGHAT and FQDESV (reference sequence). The V segment lost 2 bases and the J segment 4 bases; nucleotides outside the gene matches: 1. CDR3 bases: TGTGCCAGCAGCTTACACAGGGGCTATGGCTACACCTTC. As protein: CASSLHRGYGYTF.

This clone was seen once. The chain couples TRBV7-9 to TRBJ1-1; maybe TRBD1 (5 bases). The CDR3 has 13 residues. With 3 bases removed from V and 2 bases from J, the gap between germline ends came to 7 bases. The V gene's germline CDR1 is SEHNR and CDR2 FQNEAQ (reference sequence). CDR3 sequence: CASSFQGNTEAFF. The CDR3 DNA sequence: TGTGCCAGCAGCTTTCAGGGTAACACTGAAGCTTTCTTT.

To note about this clone: Other DNA sequences of this sample code for an identical CDR3. This chain uses TRBV6-4 with TRBJ2-2; TRBD1 is a possible D gene (5 bases). V dropped 6 bases and J dropped 6 bases, with 5 bases sitting between them. CDR1 is MRHNA, CDR2 SNTAGT, per germline. The CDR3 totals 11 residues. The DNA for the CDR3 is TGTGCCAGCAGAGGGGCCGGGGAGCTGTTTTTT. Its translation is CASRGAGELFF.

The V gene is TRBV7-2, the J gene TRBJ1-3, with D possibly TRBD1 on 6 matching bases. The CDR3 sequence is 14 residues long. Trimming pared 3 bases from V and 4 bases from J, leaving 10 bases between. Germline values: CDR1 SGHTA, CDR2 FQGNSA. Written as DNA, the CDR3 is TGTGCCAGCAGCTTTACAGGGTTCGGAAACACCATATATTTT. It specifies CASSFTGFGNTIYF.

V and J are TRBV11-2 and TRBJ2-7; D is uncertain. Germline V gene data show CDR1 as SGHAT and CDR2 as FQNNGV. The CDR3 spans 13 residues. V was cut by 0 bases and J by 2 bases, with 5 bases left in between. The CDR3 sequence: CASSLDLTYEQYF. The CDR3, as DNA: TGTGCCAGCAGCTTAGATCTAACCTACGAGCAGTACTTC.

This chain links TRBV7-8 with TRBJ2-1; 11 nucleotides align to TRBD2. The CDR3 is made up of 17 amino acids. V trimming: 5 bases; J trimming: 0 bases; junction bases outside the gene matches: 6. Germline lookup yields CDR1 SGHVS and CDR2 FQNEAQ. The CDR3 spells CASSRGTSGYSYNEQFF. Written as DNA, the CDR3 is TGTGCCAGCAGCCGAGGGACTAGCGGCTACTCCTACAATGAGCAGTTCTTC.